This TCR beta chain was found in a study of blood T cells in healthy people across ages. General study points: A roughly linear age-dependent decrease characterized TCR beta diversity per million T cells.

This clonotype was detected ten times or more. Its antigen is not known. The CDR3 totals 14 residues. V lost 2 bases to trimming and J lost 6 bases; unmatched junction nucleotides: 7. The germline V gene has CDR1 DFQATT and CDR2 SNEGSKA (reference sequence). Primed by a sample-barcoded 5' primer and a J-beta primer mix, a second PCR proceeded for about 6 to 11 cycles. Every individual sample yielded 2.5 million or more paired-end reads (each containing CDR3). MiXCR, run by TCRdb on the 5' RACE reads, gives a single entry per CDR3 protein. The table records 450,000 to 600,000 distinct CDR3 sequences, about 27% of them present only once. These data also formed part of another study, on T cells of mothers and their children. From that paper: No persistent microchimeric T cell clones were detected at roughly 94 clones per million clonotypes sensitivity.

The sequence came from a boy aged 2 to 9 in good health. The genes are TRBV20-1 and TRBJ2-7; TRBD1 matches 10 bases. Sequenced sample: blood. This CDR3 reads CSARPGTGALEQYF. CDR3 nucleotides: TGCAGTGCTAGACCCGGGACAGGGGCGCTCGAGCAGTACTTC.